A selection of T cell receptor beta chains follows, all from one sample in a study of CD8 T cells in Susac syndrome. TCRdb fed the immunoSEQ multiplex PCR reads into MiXCR, producing one record per CDR3 protein. Here the sample spans 120,000 or so distinct CDR3 sequences, over 90% being singletons. The sequencing input was CD8+ T cells from PBMCs. The receptors were gathered from a human donor with Susac syndrome. The CDR3 runs from the conserved cysteine through the conserved F or W. Each record gives: D gene, J gene, clone size, V gene, CDR3 protein, CDR3 DNA. D genes are given only for firm matches. Clone sizes are given selectively: once, few, many, or a class where the clone is expanded.

d_call: -
j_call: TRBJ2-1
clone_size: -
v_call: TRBV9
cdr3_aa: CASSVVGAVSSYNEQFF
cdr3_nt: TGTGCCAGCAGCGTAGTCGGAGCGGTAAGCTCCTACAATGAGCAGTTCTTC

d_call: -
j_call: TRBJ1-6
clone_size: -
v_call: TRBV9
cdr3_aa: CASSVGSNNSPLHF
cdr3_nt: TGTGCCAGCAGCGTAGGCAGTAATAATTCACCCCTCCACTTT

d_call: -
j_call: TRBJ2-7
clone_size: -
v_call: TRBV7-2
cdr3_aa: CASSLASGRTHYEQYF
cdr3_nt: TGTGCCAGCAGCTTAGCGAGTGGGAGAACCCACTACGAGCAGTACTTC

d_call: -
j_call: TRBJ2-7
clone_size: -
v_call: TRBV6-5
cdr3_aa: CASSYSPGLERAEQYF
cdr3_nt: TGTGCCAGCAGTTACTCACCGGGACTGGAGAGGGCCGAGCAGTACTTC

d_call: -
j_call: TRBJ2-7
clone_size: once
v_call: TRBV25-1
cdr3_aa: CASSNGSGPYEQYF
cdr3_nt: TGTGCCAGCAGTAATGGCAGCGGACCCTACGAGCAGTACTTC

d_call: TRBD2
j_call: TRBJ2-7
clone_size: -
v_call: TRBV12-5
cdr3_aa: CASGLGQLAVYEQYF
cdr3_nt: TGTGCTAGTGGTTTGGGACAACTAGCGGTCTACGAGCAGTACTTC

d_call: -
j_call: TRBJ1-2
clone_size: -
v_call: TRBV15
cdr3_aa: CATSRDPAAYYGYTF
cdr3_nt: TGTGCCACCAGCAGAGATCCAGCAGCCTACTATGGCTACACCTTC

d_call: TRBD2
j_call: TRBJ2-2
clone_size: -
v_call: TRBV20-1
cdr3_aa: CSARGGGSVDPGELFF
cdr3_nt: TGCAGTGCTAGAGGGGGGGGTTCGGTTGATCCCGGGGAGCTGTTTTTT

d_call: TRBD1
j_call: TRBJ2-7
clone_size: -
v_call: TRBV5-1
cdr3_aa: CASSLRTTGAREQYF
cdr3_nt: TGCGCCAGCAGCTTACGGACCACAGGGGCGAGGGAGCAGTACTTC

d_call: -
j_call: TRBJ2-5
clone_size: -
v_call: TRBV29-1
cdr3_aa: CSVEGAGTVETQYF
cdr3_nt: TGCAGCGTTGAAGGGGCAGGGACCGTGGAGACCCAGTACTTC

d_call: TRBD1
j_call: TRBJ1-2
clone_size: -
v_call: TRBV2
cdr3_aa: CASSGGQGSNYGYTF
cdr3_nt: TGTGCCAGCAGTGGAGGACAGGGTTCAAACTATGGCTACACCTTC

d_call: TRBD1
j_call: TRBJ2-1
clone_size: -
v_call: TRBV7-9
cdr3_aa: CASSRTGNEQFF
cdr3_nt: TGTGCCAGCAGCCGGACAGGAAATGAGCAGTTCTTC

d_call: -
j_call: TRBJ2-1
clone_size: -
v_call: TRBV6-2/TRBV6-3
cdr3_aa: CASRPPRGNYNEQFF
cdr3_nt: TGTGCCAGCAGGCCCCCTCGCGGGAACTACAATGAGCAGTTCTTC

d_call: -
j_call: TRBJ1-6
clone_size: -
v_call: TRBV7-8
cdr3_aa: CASSPTGYNSPLHF
cdr3_nt: TGTGCCAGCAGCCCGACAGGCTATAATTCACCCCTCCACTTT

d_call: -
j_call: TRBJ2-2
clone_size: -
v_call: TRBV27
cdr3_aa: CASSFGRGNTGELFF
cdr3_nt: TGTGCCAGCAGTTTTGGCAGGGGTAACACCGGGGAGCTGTTTTTT

d_call: -
j_call: TRBJ2-7
clone_size: -
v_call: TRBV5-1
cdr3_aa: CASSFDRVREQYF
cdr3_nt: TGCGCCAGCAGCTTTGATAGGGTTCGGGAGCAGTACTTC

d_call: -
j_call: TRBJ1-2
clone_size: -
v_call: TRBV6-5
cdr3_aa: CASSYSEGLYGYTF
cdr3_nt: TGTGCCAGCAGTTACTCGGAGGGACTCTATGGCTACACCTTC

d_call: -
j_call: TRBJ2-1
clone_size: -
v_call: TRBV20-1
cdr3_aa: CSAKGTQTSYNEQFF
cdr3_nt: TGCAGTGCTAAGGGCACCCAGACTTCCTACAATGAGCAGTTCTTC

d_call: -
j_call: TRBJ1-1
clone_size: -
v_call: TRBV30
cdr3_aa: CAWSPTGLNTEAFF
cdr3_nt: TGTGCCTGGAGTCCGACCGGCCTGAACACTGAAGCTTTCTTT

d_call: TRBD1
j_call: TRBJ1-1
clone_size: -
v_call: TRBV20-1
cdr3_aa: CSATPGGTTEAFF
cdr3_nt: TGCAGTGCTACCCCAGGGGGCACCACTGAAGCTTTCTTT

d_call: TRBD2
j_call: TRBJ2-1
clone_size: -
v_call: TRBV7-9
cdr3_aa: CASSLGGGASEQFF
cdr3_nt: TGTGCCAGCAGCTTAGGCGGGGGGGCGAGTGAGCAGTTCTTC

d_call: -
j_call: TRBJ2-3
clone_size: few
v_call: TRBV5-4
cdr3_aa: CASSLRGTDTQYF
cdr3_nt: TGTGCCAGCAGCTTGCGTGGCACAGATACGCAGTATTTT

d_call: -
j_call: TRBJ1-1
clone_size: -
v_call: TRBV6-5
cdr3_aa: CASSYSKLLNTEAFF
cdr3_nt: TGTGCCAGCAGTTACTCGAAGCTCCTGAACACTGAAGCTTTCTTT

d_call: TRBD2
j_call: TRBJ2-3
clone_size: -
v_call: TRBV7-8
cdr3_aa: CASSFGTSGGAGRDTQYF
cdr3_nt: TGTGCCAGCAGCTTTGGGACTAGCGGGGGGGCCGGGCGGGATACGCAGTATTTT

d_call: TRBD2
j_call: TRBJ2-7
clone_size: -
v_call: TRBV12-3/TRBV12-4
cdr3_aa: CASSLGLAGGPYEQYF
cdr3_nt: TGTGCCAGCAGTTTGGGGCTAGCGGGGGGGCCCTACGAGCAGTACTTC

d_call: -
j_call: TRBJ1-1
clone_size: -
v_call: TRBV18
cdr3_aa: CASSPENTEAFF
cdr3_nt: TGTGCCAGCTCACCGGAGAACACTGAAGCTTTCTTT

d_call: -
j_call: TRBJ2-3
clone_size: -
v_call: TRBV27
cdr3_aa: CASRHSTDTQYF
cdr3_nt: TGTGCCAGCCGACATAGCACAGATACGCAGTATTTT

d_call: -
j_call: TRBJ1-1
clone_size: -
v_call: TRBV7-9
cdr3_aa: CASSRPEAFF
cdr3_nt: TGTGCCAGCAGTAGGCCCGAAGCTTTCTTT

d_call: TRBD1
j_call: TRBJ1-1
clone_size: -
v_call: TRBV6-2/TRBV6-3
cdr3_aa: CAALRGLPVSEAFF
cdr3_nt: TGTGCCGCACTCAGGGGGCTCCCGGTAAGCGAAGCTTTCTTT

d_call: -
j_call: TRBJ2-6
clone_size: -
v_call: TRBV19
cdr3_aa: CASSIDRDSGSANVLTF
cdr3_nt: TGTGCCAGTAGTATAGACCGAGACTCTGGATCCGCCAACGTCCTGACTTTC

d_call: -
j_call: TRBJ2-7
clone_size: -
v_call: TRBV6-2/TRBV6-3
cdr3_aa: CASMRDWSYEQYF
cdr3_nt: TGTGCCAGCATGCGGGACTGGTCCTACGAGCAGTACTTC

d_call: TRBD2
j_call: TRBJ2-1
clone_size: once
v_call: TRBV12-3/TRBV12-4
cdr3_aa: CASGTRDRQFF
cdr3_nt: TGTGCCAGCGGGACTAGGGACCGGCAGTTCTTC

d_call: -
j_call: TRBJ2-7
clone_size: -
v_call: TRBV12-3/TRBV12-4
cdr3_aa: CASSPPVGIASYEQYF
cdr3_nt: TGTGCCAGCAGCCCCCCGGTGGGAATAGCCTCCTACGAGCAGTACTTC

d_call: -
j_call: TRBJ2-1
clone_size: -
v_call: TRBV9
cdr3_aa: CASSVKASSYNEQFF
cdr3_nt: TGTGCCAGCAGCGTTAAGGCGAGCTCCTACAATGAGCAGTTCTTC

d_call: TRBD1
j_call: TRBJ2-1
clone_size: -
v_call: TRBV9
cdr3_aa: CASSEGDRGEYNEQFF
cdr3_nt: TGTGCCAGCAGCGAGGGGGACAGGGGCGAATACAATGAGCAGTTCTTC

d_call: -
j_call: TRBJ2-7
clone_size: -
v_call: TRBV7-9
cdr3_aa: CASSSGGSSYEQYF
cdr3_nt: TGTGCCAGCAGCTCGGGTGGTAGCTCCTACGAGCAGTACTTC

d_call: -
j_call: TRBJ1-3
clone_size: -
v_call: TRBV23-1
cdr3_aa: CASTSKGGGNTIYF
cdr3_nt: TGCGCCAGCACCTCAAAGGGTGGAGGAAACACCATATATTTT

d_call: TRBD2
j_call: TRBJ2-2
clone_size: -
v_call: TRBV20-1
cdr3_aa: CSARASGTSPTGNTGELFF
cdr3_nt: TGCAGTGCTAGAGCGAGCGGGACTAGCCCCACCGGGAACACCGGGGAGCTGTTTTTT

d_call: -
j_call: TRBJ1-2
clone_size: -
v_call: TRBV6-6
cdr3_aa: CASSPEPGLGYGYTF
cdr3_nt: TGTGCCAGCAGTCCTGAACCGGGACTGGGGTATGGCTACACCTTC

d_call: TRBD2
j_call: TRBJ2-3
clone_size: -
v_call: TRBV5-4
cdr3_aa: CASSLPGGQKFTDTQYF
cdr3_nt: TGTGCCAGCAGCTTGCCGGGGGGGCAAAAGTTCACAGATACGCAGTATTTT

d_call: -
j_call: TRBJ2-6
clone_size: once
v_call: TRBV9
cdr3_aa: CASRLGSGKSGANVLTF
cdr3_nt: TGTGCCAGCAGGCTTGGGTCTGGAAAGTCTGGGGCCAACGTCCTGACTTTC

d_call: -
j_call: TRBJ1-2
clone_size: -
v_call: TRBV7-9
cdr3_aa: CASSYQLDGYTF
cdr3_nt: TGTGCCAGCAGCTACCAGTTAGATGGCTACACCTTC